This TCR beta chain comes out of a study of CD8 T cells in ankylosing spondylitis listed by TCRdb under 2017. Some background on the complete study: T cell receptor beta repertoires were profiled in healthy donors and ankylosing spondylitis patients so that disease-linked TCR variants could be found. The full study cohort was made up of 25 ankylosing spondylitis patients and approximately 100 healthy donors. Peripheral blood samples were taken, and synovial fluid was additionally collected from ankylosing spondylitis patients.

As for this clonotype: Its binding antigen is unknown. Base qualities are missing; no much larger clone stands one base away.

Sequencing relied on an Illumina HiSeq 2500. TCR beta libraries were prepared by quantitative 5'-RACE with molecular barcodes. The original methods were these. A new computational method based on a probabilistic model of VDJ rearrangement was used to identify disease-linked TCR variants. TCRdb applied fastp at Q25 and MiXCR to the public reads, then kept only in-frame beta chains. Rows merge per CDR3 protein into single entries with the most common DNA and genes. TCRdb's processing, not the study's, gives the V and J calls here. The sample data list almost 400,000 distinct CDR3 sequences, and under 25% of these were observed just once. The ten largest clonotypes hold about 15% of the sample. Per the germline V gene, MDHEN is the CDR1 and SYDVKM is the CDR2. V was cut back by 7 bases and J by 5 bases, leaving a gap of 7 bases between them. The CDR3 holds 11 amino acids from the cysteine to the phenylalanine. Only CDR3 DNA remains: 33 bases, in frame from the first base.

Results and caveats for the whole study, not just this receptor: Some motif variants were previously reported in synovial fluid and blood of reactive arthritis patients, suggesting common disease-initiation mechanisms. A TCR beta motif of 7 or 8 highly homologous amino acid variants appeared characteristic of blood from ankylosing spondylitis patients. The disease-linked clones were reported to be significantly enriched in matched synovial fluid samples from ankylosing spondylitis patients. The disease-linked clones had a CD8+ phenotype and were found at relatively low frequencies in peripheral blood.

The chain uses TRBV28 and TRBJ2-3, with no D gene named confidently. The receptor's source is a male donor with ankylosing spondylitis. The material sequenced was blood, either unsorted or a sorted T cell fraction (not recorded which). The CDR3 protein sequence reads: CASTGQDTQYF. In nucleotides, the sequence is TGTGCCAGCACCGGCCAAGATACGCAGTATTTT.